The TCR beta chain under discussion was sequenced for a study of identical twins. Comment on this clonotype: The antigen remains unidentified.

Points from the study as a whole: The study based its conclusions on cross-sectional statistical analysis and did not follow the same donors. High-abundance cord blood beta clonotypes had fewer insertions; memory repertoires showed none. Monozygotic twins shared more out-of-frame TCR alpha than recombination models predicted.

V lost 0 bases to trimming and J lost 0 bases; unmatched junction nucleotides: 8. This CDR3 region has 19 residues. CDR1 SGHAT and CDR2 FQDESV come from the germline V gene (reference sequence). Each donor (without exception) was a healthy Caucasian. A single record per CDR3 protein comes from TCRdb applying MiXCR to the 5' RACE reads. This table holds 1,800,000 or so distinct CDR3 sequences, 32% found once. J is TRBJ2-7 and V is TRBV11-1; 13 bases line up with TRBD2. Specimen: cord blood. The TCR was taken from a newborn girl in good health. The chain's CDR3 is CASSLARTSGRWGSYEQYF. The CDR3 nucleotides read TGTGCCAGCAGCTTAGCTCGGACTAGCGGGAGATGGGGCTCCTACGAGCAGTACTTC.